This T cell receptor (beta chain) was found in a study of CD8+ T cells in alopecia areata. The sample holds a few counts of this clone. Reverse transcribed after extraction, RNA yielded cDNA as the sequencing template. Profiling relied on immunoSEQ multiplex PCR, and the TCRdb table lists in-frame clones only, not all of them. Of some 180,000 clones listed, roughly 46% were seen once; the top ten hold around 9.1%. Described treatment: oral pan-JAK inhibitor, 5-10 mg twice daily. Trimming removed 0 bases from V and 2 bases from J, with 10 bases in between. This CDR3 region has 15 residues. The germline CDR1 and CDR2 sequences are SGDLS and YYNGEE.

This sequence was found in a human donor with alopecia areata. The specimen comprised CD8+ T cells sorted from blood, sampled around week 53, from a patient treated with tofacitinib. The chain recombines TRBV9 with TRBJ2-3; the D is unclear. The chain's CDR3 is CASSVGLGNTDTQYF. DNA of the CDR3: TGTGCCAGCAGCGTAGGCCTGGGGAACACAGATACGCAGTATTTT. The variable domain in full, completed from reference TRBV9 and TRBJ2-3, reads DSGVTQTPKHLITATGQRVTLRCSPRSGDLSVYWYQQSLDQGLQFLIQYYNGEERAKGNILERFSAQQFPDLHSELNLSSLELGDSALYFCASSVGLGNTDTQYFGPGTRLTVL.